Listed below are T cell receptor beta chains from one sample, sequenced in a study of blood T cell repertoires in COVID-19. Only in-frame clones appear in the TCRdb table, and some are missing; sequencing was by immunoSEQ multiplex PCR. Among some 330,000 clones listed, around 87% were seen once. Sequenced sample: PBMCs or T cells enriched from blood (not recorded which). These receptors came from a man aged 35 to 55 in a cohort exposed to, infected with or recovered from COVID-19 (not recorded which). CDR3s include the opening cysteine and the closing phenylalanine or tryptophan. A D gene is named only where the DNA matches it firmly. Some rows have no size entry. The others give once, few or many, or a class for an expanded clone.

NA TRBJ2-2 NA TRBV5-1 CASSPRTEEGWSNTGELFF TGCGCCAGCAGCCCTCGGACAGAAGAAGGGTGGTCGAACACCGGGGAGCTGTTTTTT
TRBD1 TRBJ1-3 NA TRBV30 CAWSGTGRRRGTIYF TGTGCCTGGAGTGGGACAGGGAGGAGGAGAGGCACCATATATTTT
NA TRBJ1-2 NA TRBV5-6 CAGRSSSSIIDYTF TGTGCCGGCCGGAGTTCCAGCTCGATAATTGACTACACCTTC
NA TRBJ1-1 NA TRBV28 CASSSTWMNTEAFF TGTGCCAGCAGTTCGACATGGATGAACACTGAAGCTTTCTTT
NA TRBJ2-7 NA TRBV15 CATSRGGQLTSGQYF TGTGCCACCAGCAGAGGGGGACAACTAACTTCGGGGCAGTACTTC
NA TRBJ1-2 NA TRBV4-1 CASSQDRVTNYGYTF TGCGCCAGCAGCCAAGATCGGGTAACTAACTATGGCTACACCTTC
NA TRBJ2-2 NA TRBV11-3 CASSLDSSGFNTGELFF TGTGCCAGCAGCTTAGATTCCAGCGGGTTCAACACCGGGGAGCTGTTTTTT
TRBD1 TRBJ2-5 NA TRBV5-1 CASSLRGQVQETQYF TGCGCCAGCAGCTTGCGAGGACAGGTCCAAGAGACCCAGTACTTC
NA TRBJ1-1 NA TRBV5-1 CASKSGAGNTEAFF TGCGCCAGCAAATCCGGCGCAGGGAACACTGAAGCTTTCTTT
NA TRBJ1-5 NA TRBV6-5 CASKRVEGQPQHF TGTGCCAGCAAGAGGGTAGAAGGTCAGCCCCAGCATTTT
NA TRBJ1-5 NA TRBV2 CASRGHEVQPQHF TGTGCCAGCAGGGGACACGAAGTTCAGCCCCAGCATTTT
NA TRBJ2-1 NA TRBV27 CASSRTPTGLGGNEQFF TGTGCCAGCAGTAGGACCCCAACAGGGCTCGGTGGGAATGAGCAGTTCTTC
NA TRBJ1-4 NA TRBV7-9 CASSWTAKGTNEKLFF TGTGCCAGCAGCTGGACAGCAAAGGGAACTAATGAAAAACTGTTTTTT
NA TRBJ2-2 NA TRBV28 CASSLVQTGELFF TGTGCCAGCAGTTTAGTTCAAACCGGGGAGCTGTTTTTT
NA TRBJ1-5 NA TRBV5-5 CASSKDNSNQPQHF TGTGCCAGCAGCAAAGACAATAGCAATCAGCCCCAGCATTTT
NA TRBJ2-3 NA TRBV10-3 CAISLTSGTDTQYF TGTGCCATCAGCCTCACTAGTGGCACAGATACGCAGTATTTT
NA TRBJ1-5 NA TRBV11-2 CASSLGQGRGNQPQHF TGTGCCAGCAGCTTAGGGCAGGGAAGGGGCAATCAGCCCCAGCATTTT
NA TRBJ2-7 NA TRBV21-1 CASSKVRMTSDYEQYF TGTGCCAGCAGCAAAGTGAGAATGACTAGCGACTACGAGCAGTACTTC
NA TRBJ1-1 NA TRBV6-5 CASLLPRTVEAFF TGTGCCAGCTTGCTTCCGAGGACAGTTGAAGCTTTCTTT
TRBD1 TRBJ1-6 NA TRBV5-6 CASSTTAGGGNYSPLHF TGTGCCAGCAGCACAACAGCAGGGGGTGGAAATTACTCACCCCTCCACTTT
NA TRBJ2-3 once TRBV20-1 CSAPADTQYF TGCAGTGCTCCTGCAGATACGCAGTATTTT
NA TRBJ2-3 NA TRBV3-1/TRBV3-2 CASSQASLGSTDTQYF TGTGCCAGCAGCCAGGCTTCACTAGGGAGCACAGATACGCAGTATTTT
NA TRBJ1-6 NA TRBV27 CASRNQDYNSPLHF TGTGCCAGCAGAAATCAGGACTATAATTCACCCCTCCACTTT
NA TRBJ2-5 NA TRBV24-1 CATSDLGETQYF TGTGCCACCAGTGATTTGGGCGAGACCCAGTACTTC
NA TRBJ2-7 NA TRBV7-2 CASSQEAGEYEQYF TGTGCCAGCAGCCAAGAAGCGGGTGAATACGAGCAGTACTTC
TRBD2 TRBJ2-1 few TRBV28 CASSLLREGLRSPEQFF TGTGCCAGCAGTTTACTGCGGGAGGGCCTTCGGTCCCCTGAGCAGTTCTTC
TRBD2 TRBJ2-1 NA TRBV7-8 CASSLSWGGREEQFF TGTGCCAGCAGCCTTTCCTGGGGCGGGAGGGAAGAGCAGTTCTTC
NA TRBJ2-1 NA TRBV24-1 CATSDPGIHEQFF TGTGCCACCAGTGATCCGGGTATCCATGAGCAGTTCTTC
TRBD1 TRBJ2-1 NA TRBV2 CASSEDRGIVNEQFF TGTGCCAGCAGTGAAGACAGGGGTATTGTCAATGAGCAGTTCTTC
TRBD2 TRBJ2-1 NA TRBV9 CASSAKRDRLAGHYNEQFF TGTGCCAGCAGCGCCAAGAGGGATAGACTAGCGGGGCACTACAATGAGCAGTTCTTC
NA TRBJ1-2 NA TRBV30 CAWSSTTGRGYGYTF TGTGCCTGGAGTTCAACAACCGGGAGAGGCTATGGCTACACCTTC
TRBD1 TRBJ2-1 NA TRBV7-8 CASSSDRGREQFF TGTGCCAGCAGCTCAGACAGGGGGCGTGAGCAGTTCTTC
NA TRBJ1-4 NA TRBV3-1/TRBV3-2 CASSRHNLNEKLFF TGTGCCAGCAGCAGACACAACTTAAATGAAAAACTGTTTTTT
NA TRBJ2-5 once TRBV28 CASSGDLQETQYF TGTGCCAGCAGTGGGGACTTGCAAGAGACCCAGTACTTC
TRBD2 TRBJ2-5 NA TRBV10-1 CASRGGASGGQETQYF TGCGCCAGCAGAGGGGGGGCTAGCGGGGGCCAAGAGACCCAGTACTTC
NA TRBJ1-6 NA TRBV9 CASSDGEARSSPLHF TGTGCCAGCAGCGATGGTGAAGCTAGGAGTTCACCCCTCCACTTT